The present T cell receptor beta chain was sequenced within a study of cytomegalovirus exposure and HLA in healthy donors. With 60 Vbeta and 13 Jbeta primers, the PCR was carried out. Profiling relied on immunoSEQ multiplex PCR, and the TCRdb table lists in-frame clones only, not all of them. This sample yields some 190,000 clones, of which about 77% are seen a single time; under 5% belongs to the top ten. The CDR3 contains 13 residues. V lost 5 bases, J lost 4 bases, and 10 bases lay in between. CDR1 is SGHRS and CDR2 is YFSETQ in the germline V gene. The receptor was isolated from a man aged 30 to 45 in good health and CMV-seropositive. Sequenced material: PBMCs. This sequence joins TRBV5-1 and TRBJ1-5, with a weak D call TRBD1 (6 bases). CDR3: CASRRTENQPQHF. Here the CDR3 DNA reads TGCGCCAGCAGACGGACAGAGAATCAGCCCCAGCATTTT.